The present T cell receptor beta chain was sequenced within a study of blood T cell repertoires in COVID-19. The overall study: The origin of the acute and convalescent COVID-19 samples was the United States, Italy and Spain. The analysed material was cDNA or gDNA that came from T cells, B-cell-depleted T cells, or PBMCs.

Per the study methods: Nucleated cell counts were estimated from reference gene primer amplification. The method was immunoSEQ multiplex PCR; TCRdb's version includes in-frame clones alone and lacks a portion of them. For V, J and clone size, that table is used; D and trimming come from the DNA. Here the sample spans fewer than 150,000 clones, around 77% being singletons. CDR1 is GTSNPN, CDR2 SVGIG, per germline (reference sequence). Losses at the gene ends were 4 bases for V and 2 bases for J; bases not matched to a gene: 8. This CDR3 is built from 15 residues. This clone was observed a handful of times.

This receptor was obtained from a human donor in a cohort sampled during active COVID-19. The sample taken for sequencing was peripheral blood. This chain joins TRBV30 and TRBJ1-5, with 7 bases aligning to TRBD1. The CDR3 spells CAWTDRAWGNQPQHF. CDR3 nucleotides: TGTGCCTGGACCGACAGGGCCTGGGGCAATCAGCCCCAGCATTTT.